This T cell receptor beta chain was profiled in a study of CD8 T cells in Susac syndrome. Trimming stripped 0 bases from V and 2 bases from J, with 11 bases between. CDR3 size: 15 residues. In germline, CDR1 is SGHTA, CDR2 FQGNSA. RNA was extracted with the RNeasy kit, and a quantity of roughly 0.5 to 1 ug was reverse transcribed using random hexamers. TCRdb ran MiXCR on the immunoSEQ multiplex PCR reads and lists one entry per CDR3 protein. The table shows about 200,000 distinct CDR3 sequences, with more than 90% occurring only once. This sequence was found in a human donor with multiple sclerosis. The source material was CD4+ T cells from PBMCs. The V and J genes are TRBV7-2 and TRBJ2-7; D is undetermined. Here the CDR3 reads CASSLAGRPPYEQYF. CDR3 in DNA: TGTGCCAGCAGCTTAGCGGGCAGGCCTCCCTACGAGCAGTACTTC.